What follows are 9 T cell receptor beta chains derived from one specimen sequenced in a study of control samples from healthy donors and cancer patients. TCRdb's table, derived via immunoSEQ multiplex PCR, lists solely in-frame clones and lacks some. The data contain 150,000 or so clones, 91% of them singletons. The sequenced sample was blood. The receptor source for this set is a young man in good health.

This chain joins TRBV6-2 or TRBV6-3 and TRBJ1-5; D not resolved. The CDR3 is 13 amino acids. V was cut by 5 bases and J by 2 bases, with 7 bases left in between. Per the germline V gene, CDR1 is MNHEY and CDR2 is SVGEGT. The CDR3 nucleotides are TGTGCCAGCAGTGAGAGCGGCAATCAGCCCCAGCATTTT. As protein: CASSESGNQPQHF.

V and J are TRBV18 and TRBJ1-2; D gene unclear. Trimming left V 3 bases short and J 1 base short, with 9 bases between. The CDR3 totals 14 residues. Germline CDR1 is KGHSH and CDR2 is LQKENI. The CDR3 DNA reads TGTGCCAGCTCACCGGAGATAGATAACTATGGCTACACCTTC. It specifies CASSPEIDNYGYTF.

This clone was counted once. The chain couples TRBV5-1 to TRBJ2-1; possible D gene TRBD2, 7 bases. The CDR3 sequence is 17 residues long. Trimming stripped 4 bases from V and 2 bases from J, with 19 bases between. Germline CDR1 reads SGHRS; CDR2 reads YFSETQ. CDR3 sequence: CASSPGGPLETYNEQFF. CDR3 DNA sequence: TGCGCCAGCAGCCCCGGGGGGCCCCTTGAAACCTACAATGAGCAGTTCTTC.

The V and J genes are TRBV30 and TRBJ2-3, with D unresolved. The V gene lost 2 bases and the J gene lost 5 bases, with 11 bases spanning the gap. Per germline, CDR1 GTSNPN and CDR2 SVGIG (reference sequence). CDR3 length: 13 residues. CDR3 in amino acids: CAWSRIGIDTQYF. The CDR3 DNA reads TGTGCCTGGAGTCGTATTGGAATAGATACGCAGTATTTT.

Remarks on this clone: This sample also contains other DNA sequences that code for the same CDR3. The chain is built from TRBV6-5 and TRBJ1-1; D call uncertain. The V end was cut by 2 bases, the J end by 2 bases, with 6 bases between. This CDR3 is 13 amino acids long. In germline, CDR1 is MNHEY, CDR2 SVGAGI. The CDR3 sequence: CASSYRRNTEAFF. The CDR3 DNA sequence: TGTGCCAGCAGTTACCGAAGAAACACTGAAGCTTTCTTT.

V is TRBV4-1 and J is TRBJ1-2, with D unclear. Per the germline V gene, CDR1 is MGHRA and CDR2 is YSYEKL. V was trimmed by 0 bases and J by 0 bases, leaving 8 bases between them. The CDR3 is 15 amino acids. CDR3 sequence reads: CASSQDSGSNYGYTF. In nucleotides, the CDR3 is TGCGCCAGCAGCCAAGATTCCGGATCTAACTATGGCTACACCTTC.

The V gene is TRBV4-1, the J gene TRBJ2-7, with D perhaps assigned TRBD1 or TRBD2 (5 bases each). V lost 6 bases and J 5 bases, leaving 14 bases between the germline ends. Germline V CDR1 and CDR2: MGHRA, YSYEKL. This CDR3 is 13 amino acids long. CDR3 protein: CASSPGTGHEQYF. CDR3 sequence (DNA): TGCGCCAGCAGTCCCGGGACGGGCCACGAGCAGTACTTC.

This clone has a single count. The chain combines TRBV9 with TRBJ2-1, with TRBD1 matching over 10 bases. The CDR3 has 14 amino acids. CDR1 and CDR2 from the germline V gene are SGDLS and YYNGEE. The V segment lost 0 bases and the J segment 8 bases; nucleotides outside the gene matches: 2. CDR3 amino acids: CASSVVDRGHEQFF. The CDR3, as DNA: TGTGCCAGCAGCGTAGTCGACAGGGGGCATGAGCAGTTCTTC. The variable domain in full, with the rest retrieved from reference TRBV9 and TRBJ2-1, is DSGVTQTPKHLITATGQRVTLRCSPRSGDLSVYWYQQSLDQGLQFLIQYYNGEERAKGNILERFSAQQFPDLHSELNLSSLELGDSALYFCASSVVDRGHEQFFGPGTRLTVL.

The chain joins TRBV13 to TRBJ1-2; the match to TRBD1 covers 8 bases. V lost 4 bases and J lost 4; bases outside the gene matches: 17. The CDR3 sequence is 18 residues long. Germline V lookup: CDR1 PRHDT, CDR2 FYEKMQ (reference sequence). The CDR3, as DNA: TGTGCCAGCAGCTCAAAGACCTTGGACAGGGAACGAGGCTATGGCTACACCTTC. This encodes CASSSKTLDRERGYGYTF.